These T cell receptor beta chains were read from a single sample in a study of T cells in Graves' hyperthyroidism and ophthalmopathy. Each CDR3 protein is one row after TCRdb ran MiXCR on the multiplex PCR reads. The table has approximately 560,000 distinct CDR3 sequences, around 14% seen once; the top ten hold roughly 7.3%. The source material was blood. Every receptor here comes from a woman aged 25 to 39 with Graves' hyperthyroidism. The CDR3 runs from the conserved cysteine through the conserved F or W. Fields, in order: D gene, J gene, CDR3 length, V gene, clone size, CDR3 protein, CDR3 DNA. The D gene is left open where the match is weak. Some rows mark clone size as missing; the rest say once, few, many or name a class of expanded clone.

-	TRBJ1-2	13	TRBV19	-	CASSISVFGGYTF	TGTGCCAGTAGTATCTCGGTCTTCGGCGGCTACACCTTC
-	TRBJ2-7	15	TRBV12-3/TRBV12-4	many	CASGKGGTLVYEQYF	TGTGCCAGCGGGAAGGGGGGGACGTTAGTCTACGAGCAGTACTTC
-	TRBJ1-6	13	TRBV10-3	-	CAIKSTGNSPLHF	TGTGCCATCAAGTCCACGGGAAACTCACCCCTCCACTTT
-	TRBJ1-5	16	TRBV20-1	-	CSAREGVGGPLQPQHF	TGCAGTGCTAGGGAAGGAGTAGGGGGGCCCCTTCAGCCCCAGCATTTT
TRBD2	TRBJ2-7	15	TRBV12-3/TRBV12-4	many	CASSHQGLGDREQYF	TGTGCCAGCAGCCATCAGGGACTAGGGGATAGAGAGCAGTACTTC
TRBD1	TRBJ2-4	19	TRBV6-2/TRBV6-3	-	CASRSSPGTGVLAKNIQYF	TGTGCCAGCAGATCTAGTCCCGGGACAGGGGTTCTAGCCAAAAACATTCAGTACTTC
TRBD2	TRBJ2-1	16	TRBV11-2	many	CASSFGLADLYNEQFF	TGTGCCAGCAGCTTTGGACTAGCGGACCTCTACAATGAGCAGTTCTTC
-	TRBJ1-4	13	TRBV4-3	-	CASSQDSNEKLFF	TGCGCCAGCAGCCAAGATTCTAATGAAAAACTGTTTTTT
-	TRBJ2-1	15	TRBV18	few	CASSPPSGGDNEQFF	TGTGCCAGCTCACCACCTAGCGGAGGGGACAATGAGCAGTTCTTC
TRBD2	TRBJ2-1	15	TRBV6-1	many	CASRKGTTGGDEQFF	TGTGCCAGCAGGAAAGGGACTACCGGGGGGGATGAGCAGTTCTTC
TRBD1	TRBJ2-7	16	TRBV4-2	many	CASSQLWTGRTYEQYF	TGTGCCAGCAGCCAGCTTTGGACAGGGCGAACTTACGAGCAGTACTTC
-	TRBJ1-6	15	TRBV6-1	many	CASSGGRGVISPLHF	TGTGCCAGCAGCGGGGGGCGGGGGGTTATATCACCCCTCCACTTT
TRBD2	TRBJ2-5	16	TRBV12-3/TRBV12-4	many	CASRSPGTSAQETQYF	TGTGCCAGCAGAAGCCCCGGGACTAGCGCGCAAGAGACCCAGTACTTC
-	TRBJ2-3	15	TRBV20-1	few	CSARDIRDTTDTQYF	TGCAGTGCTAGAGATATTCGGGATACCACAGATACGCAGTATTTT
-	TRBJ1-2	13	TRBV20-1	many	CSASDGMNYGYTF	TGCAGTGCTAGCGATGGCATGAACTATGGCTACACCTTC
TRBD2	TRBJ2-1	14	TRBV27	many	CASSPLAGVDEQFF	TGTGCCAGCAGTCCTCTAGCGGGAGTTGATGAGCAGTTCTTC
-	TRBJ1-5	11	TRBV12-3/TRBV12-4	many	CASSLGEPQHF	TGTGCCAGCAGTCTCGGGGAGCCCCAGCATTTT
-	TRBJ1-4	16	TRBV3-1	few	CASSPGLGGTNEKLFF	TGTGCCAGCAGCCCTGGTTTGGGGGGGACTAATGAAAAACTGTTTTTT
-	TRBJ2-2	18	TRBV12-3/TRBV12-4	few	CASSLVGLREMLPGELFF	TGTGCCAGCAGCCTCGTCGGACTGAGGGAGATGTTGCCCGGGGAGCTGTTTTTT
-	TRBJ2-2	11	TRBV30	many	CAWIGGGELFF	TGTGCCTGGATAGGGGGTGGGGAGCTGTTTTTT
TRBD2	TRBJ2-3	16	TRBV12-3/TRBV12-4	many	CASRDLGLAGTDTQYF	TGTGCCAGCAGGGACTTAGGTCTAGCGGGAACAGATACGCAGTATTTT
TRBD2	TRBJ2-7	13	TRBV20-1	few	CSAQLAGGYEQYF	TGCAGTGCTCAACTAGCGGGAGGCTACGAGCAGTACTTC
TRBD1	TRBJ1-1	17	TRBV6-4	-	CASRTGGHLGMNTEAFF	TGTGCCAGCAGGACAGGGGGCCACCTGGGCATGAACACTGAAGCTTTCTTT
-	TRBJ2-7	15	TRBV6-2/TRBV6-3	many	CASSYTRLFSYEQYF	TGTGCCAGCAGTTACACTCGTTTATTCTCCTACGAGCAGTACTTC
-	TRBJ2-1	16	TRBV7-9	many	CASSPQGGDTNNEQFF	TGTGCCAGCAGCCCCCAAGGGGGGGACACGAACAATGAGCAGTTCTTC
-	TRBJ1-1	15	TRBV10-3	many	CAISERPGLNTEAFF	TGTGCCATCAGTGAACGTCCAGGGTTGAACACTGAAGCTTTCTTT
TRBD1	TRBJ2-3	15	TRBV25-1	-	CASSQGQGLTDTQYF	TGTGCCAGCTCACAGGGACAGGGGTTGACAGATACGCAGTATTTT
-	TRBJ1-2	15	TRBV3-1	many	CASSQFGDRLYGYTF	TGTGCCAGCAGCCAATTCGGCGACCGACTCTATGGCTACACCTTC
-	TRBJ2-7	14	TRBV14	few	CASSQVTGPYEQYF	TGTGCCAGCAGCCAAGTAACCGGTCCATACGAGCAGTACTTC
TRBD1	TRBJ1-4	15	TRBV7-6	many	CASSLAGTGPEKLFF	TGTGCCAGCAGCTTAGCCGGGACAGGCCCTGAAAAACTGTTTTTT
-	TRBJ1-1	14	TRBV2	many	CASITGTLNTEAFF	TGTGCCAGCATAACCGGGACGTTAAATACTGAAGCTTTCTTT
TRBD1	TRBJ2-7	15	TRBV19	few	CASSTSGTGGYEQYF	TGTGCCAGTAGTACCTCCGGGACAGGGGGCTACGAGCAGTACTTC
-	TRBJ2-1	18	TRBV12-5	many	CASGYNTGSGGYSNEQFF	TGTGCTAGTGGTTACAATACAGGGAGTGGCGGCTATAGCAATGAGCAGTTCTTC
-	TRBJ2-6	15	TRBV3-1	many	CASSLSGAGANVLTF	TGTGCCAGCAGCCTTTCAGGGGCCGGGGCCAACGTCCTGACTTTC
-	TRBJ2-7	15	TRBV7-9	few	CASSLAQLNHYEQYF	TGTGCCAGCAGCTTAGCCCAGTTGAACCACTACGAGCAGTACTTC
-	TRBJ2-2	13	TRBV12-3/TRBV12-4	-	CASIRRWTGELFF	TGTGCCAGCATACGGAGGTGGACCGGGGAGCTGTTTTTT
-	TRBJ2-7	15	TRBV7-2	once	CASSFDPRGPEEQYF	TGTGCCAGCAGCTTCGATCCTCGAGGGCCTGAGGAGCAGTACTTC
-	TRBJ2-1	16	TRBV19	-	CASSISLGAPYNEQFF	TGTGCCAGTAGTATTTCCCTAGGTGCCCCCTACAATGAGCAGTTCTTC
-	TRBJ1-1	14	TRBV3-1	many	CASSQYEGDTEAFF	TGTGCCAGCAGCCAGTATGAGGGGGACACTGAAGCTTTCTTT
-	TRBJ1-2	13	TRBV20-1	few	CSARSDLLDGYTF	TGCAGTGCTAGAAGCGACCTCTTGGATGGCTACACCTTC
TRBD2	TRBJ2-3	16	TRBV28	few	CASGLAGVTSTDTQYF	TGTGCCAGCGGACTAGCGGGAGTAACAAGCACAGATACGCAGTATTTT
-	TRBJ1-1	14	TRBV19	few	CASRRAVMNTEAFF	TGTGCCAGCAGAAGGGCGGTGATGAACACTGAAGCTTTCTTT
-	TRBJ2-3	15	TRBV30	-	CAWSRHHSSTDTQYF	TGTGCCTGGAGTCGACACCACTCTTCCACAGATACGCAGTATTTT
-	TRBJ1-5	13	TRBV3-1	once	CASSQELKQPQHF	TGTGCCAGCAGCCAAGAACTAAAACAGCCCCAGCATTTT
-	TRBJ1-5	12	TRBV27	many	CASSRGGQPQHF	TGTGCCAGCAGCCGCGGGGGTCAGCCCCAGCATTTT
-	TRBJ1-2	19	TRBV9	-	CASSVSDGTSDRVNYGYTF	TGTGCCAGCAGCGTAAGTGACGGAACCTCCGATCGGGTTAACTATGGCTACACCTTC